The T cell receptor (beta chain) described here comes from a study of metastatic and nonmetastatic thyroid tumors. At the level of the study: Repertoire comparison spanned blood and tumor or nodule tissue of malignant and benign thyroid patients. Study-wide findings and caveats: Malignant thyroid tumors reportedly exceeded benign nodules significantly in TCR beta diversity, with the difference appearing in blood and tumor.

Ahead of thyroid surgery, no patient had received treatment of any kind. Per the study methods: Clinicopathological groups supplied CDR3 differences that were used to build a distant-metastasis classifier for papillary thyroid cancer. TCRdb ran MiXCR on the PCR reads. The V and J calls and clone size come from TCRdb's table, not from the authors' own analysis. This repertoire shows tens of thousands of clones, 17% found once; its top ten account for 5% to 7.5%. This clone was observed a few times. No antigen is known for it. The CDR3 runs 18 residues. Germline assignment: CDR1 MDHEN and CDR2 SYDVKM. V dropped 4 bases and J dropped 2; count of bases not matched to a gene: 17.

This chain connects TRBV28 to TRBJ2-7; TRBD2 matches 7 bases. This clonotype originated in a male donor with papillary thyroid cancer or a benign thyroid nodule (not recorded which). Some clones in this sample may be carry-over from other donors' samples. Sequencing was done on a sample of blood. Here the CDR3 DNA reads TGTGCCAGCAGTTCCCCCGCTAGCGGACGCCCAACACCCTACGAGCAGTACTTC. This sequence encodes CASSSPASGRPTPYEQYF.